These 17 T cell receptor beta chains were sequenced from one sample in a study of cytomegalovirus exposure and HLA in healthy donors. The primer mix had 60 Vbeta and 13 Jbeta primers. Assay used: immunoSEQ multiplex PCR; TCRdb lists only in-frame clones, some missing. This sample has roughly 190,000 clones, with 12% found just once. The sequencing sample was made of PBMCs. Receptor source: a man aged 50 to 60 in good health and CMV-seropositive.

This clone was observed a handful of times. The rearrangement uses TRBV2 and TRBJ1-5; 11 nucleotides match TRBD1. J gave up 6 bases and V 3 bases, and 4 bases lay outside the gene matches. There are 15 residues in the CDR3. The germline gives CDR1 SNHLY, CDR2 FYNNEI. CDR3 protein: CASSEGTGGGQPQHF. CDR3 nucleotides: TGTGCCAGCAGTGAGGGGACAGGGGGAGGTCAGCCCCAGCATTTT.

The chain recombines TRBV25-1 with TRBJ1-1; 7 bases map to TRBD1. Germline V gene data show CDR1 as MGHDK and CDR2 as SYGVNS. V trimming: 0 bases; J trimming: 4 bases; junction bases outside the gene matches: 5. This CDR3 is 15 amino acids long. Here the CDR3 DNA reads TGTGCCAGCAGTGAATATAAGGGGGCTAGCACTGAAGCTTTCTTT. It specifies CASSEYKGASTEAFF. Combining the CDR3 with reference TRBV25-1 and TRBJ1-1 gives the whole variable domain EADIYQTPRYLVIGTGKKITLECSQTMGHDKMYWYQQDPGMELHLIHYSYGVNSTEKGDLSSESTVSRIRTEHFPLTLESARPSHTSQYLCASSEYKGASTEAFFGQGTRLTVV.

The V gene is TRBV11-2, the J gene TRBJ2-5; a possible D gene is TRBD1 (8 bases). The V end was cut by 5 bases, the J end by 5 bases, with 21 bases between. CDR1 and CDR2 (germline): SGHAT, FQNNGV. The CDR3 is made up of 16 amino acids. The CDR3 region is CASSPQGEGYGETQYF. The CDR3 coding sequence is TGTGCCAGCAGCCCACAGGGGGAGGGATATGGGGAGACCCAGTACTTC.

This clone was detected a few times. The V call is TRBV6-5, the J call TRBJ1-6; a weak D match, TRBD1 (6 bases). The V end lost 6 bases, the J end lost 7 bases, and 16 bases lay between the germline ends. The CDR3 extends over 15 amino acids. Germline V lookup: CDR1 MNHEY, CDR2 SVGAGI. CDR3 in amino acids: CASRTTGTLNSPLHF. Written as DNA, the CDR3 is TGTGCCAGCAGAACAACCGGGACACTAAATTCACCCCTCCACTTT.

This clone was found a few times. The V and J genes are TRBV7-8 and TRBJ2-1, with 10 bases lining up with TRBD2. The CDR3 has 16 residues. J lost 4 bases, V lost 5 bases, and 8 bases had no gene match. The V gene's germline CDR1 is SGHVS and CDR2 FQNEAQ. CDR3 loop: CASSPPLAGIYNEQFF. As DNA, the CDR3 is TGTGCCAGCAGCCCACCACTAGCGGGGATTTACAATGAGCAGTTCTTC.

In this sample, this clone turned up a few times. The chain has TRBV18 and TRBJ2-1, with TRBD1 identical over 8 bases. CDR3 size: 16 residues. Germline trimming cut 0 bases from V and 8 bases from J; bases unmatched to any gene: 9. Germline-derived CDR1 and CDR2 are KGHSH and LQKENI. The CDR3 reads CASSPPVRDRRDEQFF. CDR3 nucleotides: TGTGCCAGCTCACCACCGGTTCGGGACAGGCGCGATGAGCAGTTCTTC.

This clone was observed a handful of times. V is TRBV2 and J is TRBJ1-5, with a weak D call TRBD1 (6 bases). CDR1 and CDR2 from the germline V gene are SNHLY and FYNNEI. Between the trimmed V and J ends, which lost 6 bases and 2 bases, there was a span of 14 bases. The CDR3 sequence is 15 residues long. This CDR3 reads CASRVDRLGNQPQHF. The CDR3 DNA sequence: TGTGCCAGCAGGGTCGACAGGTTGGGCAATCAGCCCCAGCATTTT.

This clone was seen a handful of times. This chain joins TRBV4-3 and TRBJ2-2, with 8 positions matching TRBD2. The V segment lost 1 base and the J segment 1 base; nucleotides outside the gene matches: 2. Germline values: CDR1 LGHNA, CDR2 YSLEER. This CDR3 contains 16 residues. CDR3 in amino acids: CASSQGSGGNTGELFF. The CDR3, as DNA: TGCGCCAGCAGCCAAGGAAGCGGGGGGAACACCGGGGAGCTGTTTTTT.

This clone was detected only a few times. The DNA of the CDR3 is TGTGCCAGCTCACCTGGCCCAACTGAAGCTTTCTTT. Its protein is CASSPGPTEAFF. The chain is built from TRBV18 and TRBJ1-1; D is undetermined. V was pared by 3 bases and J by 5 bases, with 7 bases between. This CDR3 is 12 amino acids long. The germline V gene encodes CDR1 KGHSH and CDR2 LQKENI.

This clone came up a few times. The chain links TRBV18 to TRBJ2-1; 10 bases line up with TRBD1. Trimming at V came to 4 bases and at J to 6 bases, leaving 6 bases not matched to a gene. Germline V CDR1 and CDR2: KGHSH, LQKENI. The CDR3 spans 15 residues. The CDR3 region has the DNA TGTGCCAGCTCACTCCGGGACAGGGGAGGCAATGAGCAGTTCTTC. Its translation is CASSLRDRGGNEQFF.

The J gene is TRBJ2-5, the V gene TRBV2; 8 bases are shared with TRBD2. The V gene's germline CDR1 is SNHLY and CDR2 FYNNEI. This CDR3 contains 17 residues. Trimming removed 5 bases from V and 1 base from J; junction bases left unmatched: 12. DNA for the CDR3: TGTGCCAGCAGTTTTGGGTGGGAGCGGGGGAGCCAAGAGACCCAGTACTTC. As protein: CASSFGWERGSQETQYF.

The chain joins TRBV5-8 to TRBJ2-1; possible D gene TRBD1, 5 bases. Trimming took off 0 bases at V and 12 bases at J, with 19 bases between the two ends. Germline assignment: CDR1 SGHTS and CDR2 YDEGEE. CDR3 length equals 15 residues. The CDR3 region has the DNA TGTGCCAGCAGCTTGGCTGGGCAGGGTAGTAAAACGCAGTTCTTC. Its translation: CASSLAGQGSKTQFF.

CDR3 region: CASAGQGIFGYTF. The CDR3 DNA sequence: TGTGCTAGTGCGGGACAGGGAATTTTTGGCTACACCTTC. The chain recombines TRBV12-5 with TRBJ1-2, with 9 bases lining up with TRBD1. The CDR3 loop spans 13 amino acids. Germline CDR1 and CDR2: LGHNT and FRNRAP. J lost 7 bases, V lost 7 bases, and 7 bases had no gene match. The full variable domain, rest sourced from reference TRBV12-5 and TRBJ1-2, is DARVTQTPRHKVTEMGQEVTMRCQPILGHNTVFWYRQTMMQGLELLAYFRNRAPLDDSGMPKDRFSAEMPDATLATLKIQPSEPRDSAVYFCASAGQGIFGYTFGSGTRLTVV.

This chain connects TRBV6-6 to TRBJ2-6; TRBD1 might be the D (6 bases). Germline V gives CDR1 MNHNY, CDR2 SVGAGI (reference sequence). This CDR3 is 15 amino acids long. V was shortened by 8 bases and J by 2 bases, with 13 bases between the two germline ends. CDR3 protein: CASHTAGAGANVLTF. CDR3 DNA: TGTGCCAGCCATACCGCAGGGGCTGGGGCCAACGTCCTGACTTTC.

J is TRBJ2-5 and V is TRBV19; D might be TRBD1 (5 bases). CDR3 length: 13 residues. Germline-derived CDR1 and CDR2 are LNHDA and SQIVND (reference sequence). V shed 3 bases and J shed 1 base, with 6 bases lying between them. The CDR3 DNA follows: TGTGCCAGTAGTATGACAGTCCAAGAGACCCAGTACTTC. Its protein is CASSMTVQETQYF.

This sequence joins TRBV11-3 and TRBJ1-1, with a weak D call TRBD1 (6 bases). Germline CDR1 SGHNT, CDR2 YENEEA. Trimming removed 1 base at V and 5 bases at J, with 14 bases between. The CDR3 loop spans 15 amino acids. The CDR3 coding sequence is TGTGCCAGCAGCTTAGTAGAGGGGAGGGGGACTGAAGCTTTCTTT. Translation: CASSLVEGRGTEAFF.

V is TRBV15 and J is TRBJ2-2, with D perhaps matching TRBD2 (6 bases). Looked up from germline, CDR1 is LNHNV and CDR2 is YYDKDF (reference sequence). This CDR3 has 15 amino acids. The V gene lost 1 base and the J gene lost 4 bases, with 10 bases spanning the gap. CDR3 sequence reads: CATSRVGGATGELFF. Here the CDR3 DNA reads TGTGCCACCAGCAGAGTGGGGGGAGCCACCGGGGAGCTGTTTTTT.